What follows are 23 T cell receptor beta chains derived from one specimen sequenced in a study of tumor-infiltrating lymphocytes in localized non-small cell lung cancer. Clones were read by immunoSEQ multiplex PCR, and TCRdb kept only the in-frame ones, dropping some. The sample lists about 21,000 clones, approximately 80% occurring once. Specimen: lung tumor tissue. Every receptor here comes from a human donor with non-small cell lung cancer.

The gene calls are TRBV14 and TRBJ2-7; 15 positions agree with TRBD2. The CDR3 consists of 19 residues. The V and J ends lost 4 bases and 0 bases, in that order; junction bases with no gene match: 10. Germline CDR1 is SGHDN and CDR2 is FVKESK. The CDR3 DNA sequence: TGTGCCAGCAGCCCCGGGACTAGCGGGAGGACTACATCCTCCTACGAGCAGTACTTC. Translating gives CASSPGTSGRTTSSYEQYF.

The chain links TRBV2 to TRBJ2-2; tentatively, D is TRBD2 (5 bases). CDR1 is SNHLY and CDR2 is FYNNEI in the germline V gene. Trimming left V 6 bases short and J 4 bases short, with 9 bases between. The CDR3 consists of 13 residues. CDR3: CASSEGSTGELFF. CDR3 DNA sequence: TGTGCCAGCAGCGAGGGCAGCACCGGGGAGCTGTTTTTT.

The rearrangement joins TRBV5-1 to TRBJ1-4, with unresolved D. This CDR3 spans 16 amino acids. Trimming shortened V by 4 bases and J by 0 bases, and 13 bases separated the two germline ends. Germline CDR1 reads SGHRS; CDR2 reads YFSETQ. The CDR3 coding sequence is TGCGCCAGCAGCCCCAGAGACTCCGCAACTAATGAAAAACTGTTTTTT. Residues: CASSPRDSATNEKLFF.

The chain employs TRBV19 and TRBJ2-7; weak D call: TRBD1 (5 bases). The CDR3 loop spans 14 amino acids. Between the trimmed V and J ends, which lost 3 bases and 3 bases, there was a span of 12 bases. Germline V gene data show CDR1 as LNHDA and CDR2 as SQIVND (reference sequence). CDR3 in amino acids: CASSISGNRYEQYF. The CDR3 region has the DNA TGTGCCAGTAGTATTTCAGGGAATCGCTACGAGCAGTACTTC.

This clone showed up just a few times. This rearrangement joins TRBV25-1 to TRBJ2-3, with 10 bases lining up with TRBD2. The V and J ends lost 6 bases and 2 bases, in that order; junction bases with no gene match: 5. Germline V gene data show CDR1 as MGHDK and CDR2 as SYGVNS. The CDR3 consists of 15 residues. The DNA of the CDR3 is TGTGCCAGCAGGAGGACTAGCGGAAACACAGATACGCAGTATTTT. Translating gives CASRRTSGNTDTQYF.

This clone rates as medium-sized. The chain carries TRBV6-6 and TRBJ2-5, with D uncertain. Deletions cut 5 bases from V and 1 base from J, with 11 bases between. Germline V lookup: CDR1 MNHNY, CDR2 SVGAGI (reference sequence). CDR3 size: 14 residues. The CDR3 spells CASSQSRSQETQYF. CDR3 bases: TGTGCCAGCAGTCAGTCGCGGTCCCAAGAGACCCAGTACTTC.

This CDR3 is CASSLGQGNYGYTF. The DNA of the CDR3 is TGTGCCAGCAGCTTAGGACAGGGAAACTATGGCTACACCTTC. The chain recombines TRBV7-8 with TRBJ1-2, with 7 nucleotides matching TRBD1. The J segment lost 2 bases and the V segment lost 1 base, leaving 1 base of the junction unmatched. Germline CDR1 is SGHVS and CDR2 is FQNEAQ. CDR3 length: 14 amino acids.

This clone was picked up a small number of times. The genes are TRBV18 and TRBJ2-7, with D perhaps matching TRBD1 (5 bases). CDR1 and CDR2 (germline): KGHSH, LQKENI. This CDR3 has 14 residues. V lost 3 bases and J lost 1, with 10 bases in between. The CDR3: CASSPQGLSYEQYF. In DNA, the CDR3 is TGTGCCAGCTCACCTCAGGGCCTTTCCTACGAGCAGTACTTC.

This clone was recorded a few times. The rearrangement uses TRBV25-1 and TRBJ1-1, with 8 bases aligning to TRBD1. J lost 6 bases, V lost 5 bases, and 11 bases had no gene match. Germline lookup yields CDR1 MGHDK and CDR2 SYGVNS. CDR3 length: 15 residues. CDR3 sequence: CASSSSGGENAEAFF. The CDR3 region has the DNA TGTGCCAGCAGTTCTTCAGGGGGCGAAAACGCTGAAGCTTTCTTT.

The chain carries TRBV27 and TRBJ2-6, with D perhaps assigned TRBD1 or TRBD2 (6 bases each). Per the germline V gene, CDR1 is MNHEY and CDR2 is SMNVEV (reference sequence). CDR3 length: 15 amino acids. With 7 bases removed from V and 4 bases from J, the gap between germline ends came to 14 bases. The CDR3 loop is CASKWGAQGANVLTF. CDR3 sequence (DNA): TGTGCCAGCAAGTGGGGGGCGCAAGGGGCCAACGTCCTGACTTTC.

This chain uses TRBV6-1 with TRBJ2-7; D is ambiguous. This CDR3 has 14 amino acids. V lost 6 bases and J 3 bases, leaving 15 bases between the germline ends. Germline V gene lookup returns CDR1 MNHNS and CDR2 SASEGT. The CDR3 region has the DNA TGTGCCAGCAGGTTGGGCGCGGTAGACTACGAGCAGTACTTC. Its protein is CASRLGAVDYEQYF.

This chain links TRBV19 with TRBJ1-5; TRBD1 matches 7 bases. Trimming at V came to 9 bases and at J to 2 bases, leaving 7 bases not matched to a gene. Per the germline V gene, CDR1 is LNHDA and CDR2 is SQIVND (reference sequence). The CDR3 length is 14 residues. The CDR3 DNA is TGTGCCAGCCGGCGACAGGGTGGCAATCAGCCCCAGCATTTT. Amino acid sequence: CASRRQGGNQPQHF.

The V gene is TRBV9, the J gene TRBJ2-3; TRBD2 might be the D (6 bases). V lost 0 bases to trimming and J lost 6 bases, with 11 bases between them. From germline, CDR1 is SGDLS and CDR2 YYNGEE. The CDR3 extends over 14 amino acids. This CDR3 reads CASSVVGGGDTQYF. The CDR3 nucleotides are TGTGCCAGCAGCGTAGTCGGGGGTGGGGATACGCAGTATTTT.

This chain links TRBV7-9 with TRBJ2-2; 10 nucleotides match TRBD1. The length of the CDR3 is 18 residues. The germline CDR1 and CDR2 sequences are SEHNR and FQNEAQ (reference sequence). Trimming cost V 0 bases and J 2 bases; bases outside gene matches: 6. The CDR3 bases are TGTGCCAGCAGCTTAGCGGGAGGGGACAGGGGCAACACCGGGGAGCTGTTTTTT. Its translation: CASSLAGGDRGNTGELFF.

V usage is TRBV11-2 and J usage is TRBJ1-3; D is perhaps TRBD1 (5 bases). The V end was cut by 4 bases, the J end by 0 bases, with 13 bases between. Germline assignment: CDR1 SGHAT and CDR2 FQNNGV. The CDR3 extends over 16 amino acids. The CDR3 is CASSSPDIYSGNTIYF. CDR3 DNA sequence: TGTGCCAGCAGCTCTCCGGACATTTACTCTGGAAACACCATATATTTT. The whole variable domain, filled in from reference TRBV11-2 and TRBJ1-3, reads EAGVAQSPRYKIIEKRQSVAFWCNPISGHATLYWYQQILGQGPKLLIQFQNNGVVDDSQLPKDRFSAERLKGVDSTLKIQPAKLEDSAVYLCASSSPDIYSGNTIYFGEGSWLTVV.

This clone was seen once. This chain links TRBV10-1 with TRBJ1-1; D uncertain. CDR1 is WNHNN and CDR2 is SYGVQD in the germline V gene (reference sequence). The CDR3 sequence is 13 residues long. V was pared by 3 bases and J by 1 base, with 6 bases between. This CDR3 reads CASSELRNTEAFF. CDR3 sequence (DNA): TGCGCCAGCAGTGAATTGAGGAACACTGAAGCTTTCTTT.

This CDR3 is CASLPQGRYNYGYTF. The CDR3 DNA reads TGTGCCAGCCTCCCGCAGGGGCGATATAACTATGGCTACACCTTC. The gene calls are TRBV27 and TRBJ1-2, with a possible D match to TRBD1 (6 bases). The CDR3 runs to 15 residues. CDR1 is MNHEY and CDR2 is SMNVEV in the germline V gene (reference sequence). Trimming cost V 8 bases and J 1 base, with 17 bases left between them.

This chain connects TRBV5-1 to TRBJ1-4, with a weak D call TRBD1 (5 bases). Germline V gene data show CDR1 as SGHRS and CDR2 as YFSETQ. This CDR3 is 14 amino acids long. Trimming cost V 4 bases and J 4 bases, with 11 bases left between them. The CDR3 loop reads CASSPDRLNEKLFF. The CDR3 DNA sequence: TGCGCCAGCAGCCCTGACAGACTTAATGAAAAACTGTTTTTT.

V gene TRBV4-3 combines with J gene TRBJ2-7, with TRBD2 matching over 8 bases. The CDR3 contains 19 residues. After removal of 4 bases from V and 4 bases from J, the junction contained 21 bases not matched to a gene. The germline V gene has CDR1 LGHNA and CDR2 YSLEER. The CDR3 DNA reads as TGCGCCAGCAGCCGAATATACCCCGTCATCGGGAGGGCCGAGTACGAGCAGTACTTC. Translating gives CASSRIYPVIGRAEYEQYF.

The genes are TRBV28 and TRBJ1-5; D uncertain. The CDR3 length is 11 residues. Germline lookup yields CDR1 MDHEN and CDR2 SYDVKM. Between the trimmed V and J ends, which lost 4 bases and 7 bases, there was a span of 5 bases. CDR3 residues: CASSSVQPQHF. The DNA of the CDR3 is TGTGCCAGCAGTTCAGTACAGCCCCAGCATTTT.

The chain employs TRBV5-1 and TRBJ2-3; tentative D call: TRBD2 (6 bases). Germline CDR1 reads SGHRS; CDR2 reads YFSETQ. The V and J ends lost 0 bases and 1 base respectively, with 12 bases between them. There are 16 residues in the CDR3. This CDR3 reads CASSLGGTHGTDTQYF. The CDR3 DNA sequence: TGCGCCAGCAGCTTGGGCGGGACTCACGGCACAGATACGCAGTATTTT.

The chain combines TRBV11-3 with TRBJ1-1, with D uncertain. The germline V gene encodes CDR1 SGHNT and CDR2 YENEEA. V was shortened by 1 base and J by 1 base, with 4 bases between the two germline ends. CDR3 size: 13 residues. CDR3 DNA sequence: TGTGCCAGCAGCTTAGTGGCGAACACTGAAGCTTTCTTT. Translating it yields CASSLVANTEAFF.

The CDR3 nucleotides are TGTGCCAGCTCACCACGAACGGGCGGTGGGCTAGCGGGAGTTAATGAGCAGTTCTTC. Translating it yields CASSPRTGGGLAGVNEQFF. V gene TRBV18 combines with J gene TRBJ2-1; 10 bases align to TRBD2. Germline V gene lookup returns CDR1 KGHSH and CDR2 LQKENI. Unmatched junction bases numbered 16, after V lost 1 base and J lost 7 bases. This CDR3 spans 19 amino acids.